The TCR beta chain under discussion was sequenced for a study of blood T cell repertoires in COVID-19 (dated by TCRdb to about 2020). The study in broad terms: Samples from collaborators originated in the United States, Italy and Spain and spanned both the acute and convalescent phases of COVID-19. The material from the prospective study consisted of cDNA or gDNA derived from T cells, B-cell-depleted T cells, or PBMCs. The dataset comprised deeply sampled blood TCRbeta repertoires from subjects exposed to, actively infected with, or recovered from COVID-19. A freely available public database, intended as a resource for researchers studying the immune response to SARS-CoV-2, is where the repertoires were released. The samples were drawn from the first 160 participants of the ongoing ImmuneRACE study and from over 950 subjects provided by 6 global collaborators. A de-identified subject ID, COVID-19 status, age in years and sex were almost always included in the sample metadata. Where available, HLA class I and class II types were obtained from metadata supplied by the sample provider rather than from assay-based typing.

Results the study describes overall, beyond this receptor: How much clinical and demographic metadata was included differed by source and by participant, and the metadata was provided uncurated.

In the prospective study, participants were 18 to 89 years old, resided in 20 to 30 geographic areas of the United States, and were enrolled through a virtual design. To assign participants to cohorts, the prospective study relied on clinical history that participants themselves reported in a screening survey and a study questionnaire. Recovered participants in ImmuneRACE Cohort 3 were defined by two consecutive negative NP/OP PCR tests, clearance by a healthcare professional, or resolution of symptoms. In the prospective study, mobile phlebotomists collected whole blood, serum and a nasopharyngeal or oropharyngeal swab from each participant. Additional blood draws and questionnaires over an approximately 2-month period could optionally be provided by prospective study participants. Blood samples from the prospective study were shipped frozen or at room temperature prior to DNA extraction. TCRbeta CDR3 regions were amplified from genomic DNA by means of the immunoSEQ Assay, a bias-controlled multiplex PCR. The authors' pipeline ran thus. Within the assay, amplification of reference gene primers was used to estimate how many nucleated cells each sample contained. To quantify the absolute abundance of each unique TCRbeta CDR3 rearrangement, sequence reads were collapsed and filtered. Productive Simpson clonality was computed per sample as the square root of Simpson's diversity index over productive rearrangements. Here the immuneACCESS table is served through TCRdb, limited to in-frame sequences with V and J called. Missing clones are a known gap in these copies; in checked studies unresolved V genes cover under half, and the rest lacks a known reason. The DNA gave D and trimming, while V, J and clone size come from that table. This sample is represented by 390,000 or so clones; 80% to 90% of them were singletons. The top ten constitute around 9.3% of the sample.

The CDR3 has 13 amino acids, counting the end cysteine and phenylalanine. The entry retains the CDR3 DNA only, 39 bases that are in frame from base 1. The germline V gene (reference sequence) yields LNHDA for CDR1 and SQIVND for CDR2. V gives up 7 bases and J gives up 0 bases, and the segment between their germline ends measures 6 bases. In the case of this clone: Which antigen it targets is not known. Base qualities are missing; no much larger clone stands one base away.

This receptor was identified in a woman aged 45-65 years who had recovered from COVID-19. In this chain, TRBV19 is recombined with TRBJ1-4, with an unclear D gene assignment. Material for sequencing was PBMCs or T cells enriched from blood (not recorded which). For the CDR3, the sequence is CASTRTTNEKLFF. Here is the DNA: TGTGCCAGTACCAGAACAACTAATGAAAAACTGTTTTTT.